This T cell receptor beta chain is drawn from a study of blood T cells in healthy people across ages. General study findings and limits: Reliance upon unsorted PBMCs precluded definitive naive versus antigen-experienced comparison.

With a J-beta primer mix and a sample-barcoded 5' primer, a second PCR ran roughly 6 to 11 cycles. Each CDR3 protein is one row after TCRdb ran MiXCR on the 5' RACE reads. Of 800,000 or so distinct CDR3 sequences detected, 25% appear once; the ten largest clones hold around 3.6%. Germline values: CDR1 SEHNR, CDR2 FQNEAQ (reference sequence). The CDR3 loop spans 16 amino acids. V gave up 5 bases and J gave up 5 bases; unmatched junction bases: 11. Worth noting for this clonotype: Antigen specificity is unknown.

Healthy Russian Caucasian donors spanned ages about 6 to 100 years. Per individual sample, total RNA of at least 5 micrograms was extracted. This sample was shared with a second study, whose subject was T cells of mothers and their children. As that report states: For each mother, over 10 million TCR beta CDR3 reads were obtained, and for each child, some 3 million.

J is TRBJ1-1 and V is TRBV7-9; TRBD1 matches at 10 bases. This clonotype was sampled from a boy between 10 and 17 years old in good health. The sample consisted of blood. The CDR3 DNA is TGTGCCAGCAGCCGTAGCCCGGGACAGGGGAGTACTGAAGCTTTCTTT. It specifies CASSRSPGQGSTEAFF.